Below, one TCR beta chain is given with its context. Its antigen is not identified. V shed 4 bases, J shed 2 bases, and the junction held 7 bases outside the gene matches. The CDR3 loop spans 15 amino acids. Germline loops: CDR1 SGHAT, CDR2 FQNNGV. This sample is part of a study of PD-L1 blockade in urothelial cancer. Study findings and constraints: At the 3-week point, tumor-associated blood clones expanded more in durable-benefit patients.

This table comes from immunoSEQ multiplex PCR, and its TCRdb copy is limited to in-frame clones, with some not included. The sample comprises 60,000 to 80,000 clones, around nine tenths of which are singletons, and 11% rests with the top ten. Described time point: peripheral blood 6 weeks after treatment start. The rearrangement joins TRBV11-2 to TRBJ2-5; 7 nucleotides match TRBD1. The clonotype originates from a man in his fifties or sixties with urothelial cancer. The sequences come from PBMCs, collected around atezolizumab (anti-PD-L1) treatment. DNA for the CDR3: TGTGCCAGCAGCTCCGTACAGGGGTCACAAGAGACCCAGTACTTC. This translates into CASSSVQGSQETQYF.